Listed below are T cell receptor beta chains from one sample, sequenced in a study of shared clonotypes between healthy human individuals. Assay: immunoSEQ multiplex PCR; the TCRdb copy retains only in-frame clones and omits some. The sample comprises a few hundred thousand clones, over 60% of which are singletons, and roughly 11% rests with the top ten. Material for sequencing was memory CD4+ T cells sorted from blood. Receptor source: a man in his thirties or forties in good health. Each CDR3 is given with its conserved first and last residue. Fields, in order: CDR3 length, clone size, D gene, J gene, V gene, CDR3 DNA, CDR3 protein. A D gene is named only where the DNA matches it firmly. The size entry is marked missing in some rows and otherwise reads once, few, many or a size class.

17 - TRBD2 TRBJ2-3 TRBV6-4 TGTGCCAGCAGTGACGCTCCGGGACTAGCGGGCACAGATACGCAGTATTTT CASSDAPGLAGTDTQYF
16 few TRBD1 TRBJ1-5 TRBV2 TGTGCCAGCATCCGGGACAGGGTCGGGAGCAATCAGCCCCAGCATTTT CASIRDRVGSNQPQHF
14 few - TRBJ2-7 TRBV15 TGTGCCACCAGCAGAGGAGGGGGTTTAAAGGAGCAGTACTTC CATSRGGGLKEQYF
15 - - TRBJ2-7 TRBV6-5 TGTGCCAGCAGTTACTCTGTGGGGCGAAACTACGAGCAGTACTTC CASSYSVGRNYEQYF
14 - - TRBJ1-5 TRBV4-1 TGCGCCAGCAGCCAGAGGGGAGACGGACAGCCCCAGCATTTT CASSQRGDGQPQHF
14 - - TRBJ2-2 TRBV4-2 TGTGCCAGCAGCCAAGATCTCGCCCCCGGGGAGCTGTTTTTT CASSQDLAPGELFF
14 once - TRBJ1-1 TRBV4-1 TGCGCCAGCACCCGCCGAAGAGTCGGCACTGAAGCTTTCTTT CASTRRRVGTEAFF
14 - - TRBJ2-7 TRBV5-5 TGTGCCAGCAGCCGTGAGGGTTCCGGGTACGAGCAGTACTTC CASSREGSGYEQYF
14 - - TRBJ2-2 TRBV9 TGTGCCAGCAGCGTAGGATCGGGGCCCGGGGAGCTGTTTTTT CASSVGSGPGELFF
11 few - TRBJ2-1 TRBV28 TGTGCCAGCAGTTTTCTGAATGAGCAGTTCTTC CASSFLNEQFF
17 - - TRBJ2-4 TRBV10-3 TGTGCCATCAGTGAGTTTGATCAGTTTAAGGCCAAAAACATTCAGTACTTC CAISEFDQFKAKNIQYF
15 - - TRBJ1-4 TRBV5-1 TGCGCCAGCAGCTTGATGACAGGTGGAAATGAAAAACTGTTTTTT CASSLMTGGNEKLFF
14 few - TRBJ1-2 TRBV7-2 TGTGCCAGCAGCATAGTACAGGGAGGCTATGGCTACACCTTC CASSIVQGGYGYTF
15 - - TRBJ2-1 TRBV5-1 TGCGCCAGCAGCTTGTATGGGAGCTCCTACAATGAGCAGTTCTTC CASSLYGSSYNEQFF
14 - TRBD2 TRBJ2-3 TRBV10-3 TGTGCCACAGGGGGACTAGCGGGAGGAGATACGCAGTATTTT CATGGLAGGDTQYF
14 - - TRBJ1-4 TRBV6-1 TGTGCCAGCAGTGAAGCGCCAAGTAATGAAAAACTGTTTTTT CASSEAPSNEKLFF
12 - TRBD1 TRBJ2-1 TRBV7-9 TGTGCCAGCAGCCCGGGACACGGACAGGTTTTCTTC CASSPGHGQVFF
16 few - TRBJ2-5 TRBV7-2 TGTGCCAGCACCCTAATGCGACCAGCCCCCGAGGAGACCCAGTACTTC CASTLMRPAPEETQYF
15 - - TRBJ1-5 TRBV2 TGTGCCAGCAGGCCCCAGTCCAGTAGCAATCAGCCCCAGCATTTT CASRPQSSSNQPQHF
17 - - TRBJ1-5 TRBV2 TGTGCCAGCAGTGCCTCCCGAGCTCGATATAGCAATCAGCCCCAGCATTTT CASSASRARYSNQPQHF
12 - - TRBJ1-5 TRBV6-1 TGTGCCAGCAGTCGAACGCAGGGGCCCCAGCATTTT CASSRTQGPQHF
14 - - TRBJ1-5 TRBV25-1 TGTGCCAGCAGTGAAATCAGGGACAATCAGCCCCAGCATTTT CASSEIRDNQPQHF
13 few - TRBJ1-1 TRBV6-5 TGTGCCAGCAGTTACCGTCAGGGCAATGAAGCTTTCTTT CASSYRQGNEAFF
12 few - TRBJ1-1 TRBV27 TGTGCCAGCTCCAACAGGGTCACTGAAGCTTTCTTT CASSNRVTEAFF
14 few - TRBJ2-3 TRBV6-5 TGTGCCAGCAGGTGGGACTCCCGCACAGATACGCAGTATTTT CASRWDSRTDTQYF
14 - TRBD2 TRBJ2-3 TRBV6-5 TGTGCCAGTAAGAGCGGGGGGTGGGCAGATACGCAGTATTTT CASKSGGWADTQYF
14 - - TRBJ1-2 TRBV4-3 TGCGCCAGCAGCCAAGATTTAGGGATCTATGGCTACACCTTC CASSQDLGIYGYTF
14 - TRBD1 TRBJ1-2 TRBV6-5 TGTGCCAGCACCCACCGGCAGGGGGATTATGGCTACACCTTC CASTHRQGDYGYTF
16 - TRBD2 TRBJ2-5 TRBV4-2 TGTGCCAGCAGCCCTCGGGGGGGTAGCTTCCAAGAGACCCAGTACTTC CASSPRGGSFQETQYF
13 - - TRBJ1-1 TRBV6-1 TGTGCCAGCTTACTCAGGGGAGGCACTGAAGCTTTCTTT CASLLRGGTEAFF
16 - - TRBJ2-5 TRBV9 TGTGCCAGCAGCGGCCGATCCGGGACATCCCAAGAGACCCAGTACTTC CASSGRSGTSQETQYF
14 - TRBD1 TRBJ2-3 TRBV2 TGTGCCAGCAGTGGACAGGGTGGGACAGATACGCAGTATTTT CASSGQGGTDTQYF
14 once - TRBJ2-3 TRBV10-1 TGCGCCAGCAGCCGCGGGACTAGCACAGATACGCAGTATTTT CASSRGTSTDTQYF
12 - - TRBJ2-1 TRBV18 TGTGCCAGCTCACCACAGTCTTCCGAGCAGTTCTTC CASSPQSSEQFF
14 - - TRBJ1-2 TRBV18 TGTGCCAGCTCAGCCGGACAAACTCGCTATGGCTACACCTTC CASSAGQTRYGYTF
15 few - TRBJ2-7 TRBV19 TGTGCCAGTAGTATCGGTTCAGGGGGGTCCTACGAGCAGTACTTC CASSIGSGGSYEQYF
15 - - TRBJ2-2 TRBV7-9 TGTGCCAGCAAGAGAACGGAGGTCGGGACCGGGGAGCTGTTTTTT CASKRTEVGTGELFF
15 - TRBD2 TRBJ2-1 TRBV12-5 TGTGCTAGTGGTTTGTGGCTAGCGGGAGTATGCGAGCAGTTCTTC CASGLWLAGVCEQFF
15 - - TRBJ1-2 TRBV7-2 TGTGCCAGCGAGGACATAAGGTTCTTGATGGATGGCTACACCTTC CASEDIRFLMDGYTF
15 few - TRBJ2-7 TRBV2 TGTGCCAGCAGTGAGGTCGGGACTGGTCTACGTGTGCAGTACTTC CASSEVGTGLRVQYF
15 - TRBD1 TRBJ1-4 TRBV5-1 TGCGCCAGCAGGCGGACAGGAGCAACTAATGAAAAACTGTTTTTT CASRRTGATNEKLFF
14 - - TRBJ2-5 TRBV6-1 TGTGCCAGCAGGGCGGCCTCAGGGACACCGGCTGAGTACTTC CASRAASGTPAEYF
13 - - TRBJ2-7 TRBV9 TGTGCCAGCAGCGTAGGTCAGGAACTCGAGCAGTACTTC CASSVGQELEQYF
15 - TRBD2 TRBJ2-1 TRBV5-1 TGCGCCAGCAGCTCCTATCTAGCGGGTCAAAATGAGCAGTTCTTC CASSSYLAGQNEQFF
18 once - TRBJ2-1 TRBV12-2 TGTGCAAGTCGCTTAGTTCGACTAGAAAGCTTCACAGTGGGTGAGCAGTTCTTC CASRLVRLESFTVGEQFF
13 - TRBD2 TRBJ2-1 TRBV6-5 TGTGCCAGCAGTGAGGGACTAGCGGGGGTGCAGTTCTTC CASSEGLAGVQFF
12 once - TRBJ2-1 TRBV7-2 TGTGCCAGCAGCTTAGATGGGTGGGAGCAGTTCTTC CASSLDGWEQFF
14 - - TRBJ2-3 TRBV7-9 TGTGCCAGCAGCTTAGAACGGAACACAGATACGCAGTATTTT CASSLERNTDTQYF
14 few - TRBJ2-7 TRBV5-1 TGCGCCAGCAGCTTGACAGGAGAAATGTACGAGCAGTACTTC CASSLTGEMYEQYF
15 - TRBD2 TRBJ2-1 TRBV7-3 TGTGCCAGCAGCAAACGGACTAGCGGGTTTGATGAGCAGTTCTTC CASSKRTSGFDEQFF
16 - TRBD1 TRBJ2-2 TRBV27 TGTGCCAGCAGTTTATGGACAGGGGCGAACACCGGGGAGCTGTTTTTT CASSLWTGANTGELFF
13 few - TRBJ1-5 TRBV18 TGTGCCAGCTCACTACAGGGAGATCAGCCCCAGCATTTT CASSLQGDQPQHF
14 - - TRBJ2-1 TRBV28 TGTGCCAGCAGTTTACCGGGAACGGGGAATGAGCAGTTCTTC CASSLPGTGNEQFF
16 - - TRBJ1-5 TRBV7-2 TGTGCCAGCAGCTTGGGCCCTATAGGGAGCAATCAGCCCCAGCATTTT CASSLGPIGSNQPQHF
15 - - TRBJ2-7 TRBV6-6 TGTGCCAGCAGTTCCTACGACAGGAGCTCCTACGAGCAGTACTTC CASSSYDRSSYEQYF